The sequence of this T cell receptor (beta chain) was determined in a study of blood T cells in healthy people across ages. Through a sample-barcoded 5' primer and a J-beta primer mix, a second PCR was run for about 7 to 12 cycles. Every sample gave at least 2.5 million paired-end reads containing CDR3. TCRdb re-called the 5' RACE reads through MiXCR, storing one row per CDR3 protein. The sample records 850,000 to 1,000,000 distinct CDR3 sequences, roughly 48% being singletons. V lost 3 bases to trimming and J lost 7 bases, with 15 bases between them. The CDR3 covers 14 residues. In terms of origin and age, donors were healthy Caucasian individuals from Russia aged about 6 to 90. Every sample gave at least 5.5 micrograms of total RNA when it was extracted. Whole-study findings and limits: Per million T cells, the diversity of TCR beta decreased roughly linearly as age advanced.

Points on this clonotype: What it binds is unknown.

This clonotype was sampled from a man under 40 in good health. Sequencing input: blood. This chain joins TRBV12-3 or TRBV12-4 and TRBJ2-5; a possible D gene is TRBD2 (5 bases). This chain's CDR3 is CASSLWLARGTQYF. In DNA form, the CDR3 reads TGTGCCAGCAGTTTGTGGCTGGCTCGGGGGACCCAGTACTTC.